The 20 T cell receptor beta chains given below trace back to one sample, sequenced in a study of blood T cell repertoires in COVID-19. The method was immunoSEQ multiplex PCR; TCRdb's version includes in-frame clones alone and lacks a portion of them. Here the sample spans tens of thousands of clones, about 80% being singletons. The sequenced material came from peripheral blood. Source of these receptors: a human donor in a cohort sampled during active COVID-19.

The chain carries TRBV6-2 or TRBV6-3 and TRBJ2-7; 9 nucleotides line up with TRBD1. The CDR3 is 15 amino acids. V trimming: 5 bases; J trimming: 4 bases; junction bases outside the gene matches: 9. CDR1 and CDR2 (germline): MNHEY, SVGEGT. This CDR3 reads CASSASGTGKYEQYV. CDR3 DNA: TGTGCCAGCAGTGCCTCCGGGACAGGGAAATACGAGCAGTACGTC.

This chain connects TRBV19 to TRBJ2-2, with 7 bases matching TRBD1. The length of the CDR3 is 13 residues. The V gene's germline CDR1 is LNHDA and CDR2 SQIVND (reference sequence). Trimming removed 8 bases from V and 5 bases from J; junction bases left unmatched: 5. Here the CDR3 DNA reads TGTGCCAGTCAAACAGGGGTGACCGGGGAGCTGTTTTTT. Its translation: CASQTGVTGELFF.

The chain couples TRBV5-1 to TRBJ2-3, with TRBD1 matching over 8 bases. Per the germline V gene, CDR1 is SGHRS and CDR2 is YFSETQ. V lost 9 bases, J lost 3 bases, and 6 bases stayed unmatched. This CDR3 is built from 13 residues. The DNA of the CDR3 is TGCGCCACCTCGGACAGGGAAACAGATACGCAGTATTTT. Protein: CATSDRETDTQYF.

The chain is built from TRBV7-9 and TRBJ1-2; D is unclear. Germline-derived CDR1 and CDR2 are SEHNR and FQNEAQ (reference sequence). Trimming left V 8 bases short and J 2 bases short, with 15 bases between. CDR3 size: 14 residues. The CDR3, as DNA: TGTGCCAGCGCCACCGGTACAGAGAACTATGGCTACACCTTC. The encoded protein is CASATGTENYGYTF. The whole variable domain, remainder taken from reference TRBV7-9 and TRBJ1-2, is DTGVSQNPRHKITKRGQNVTFRCDPISEHNRLYWYRQTLGQGPEFLTYFQNEAQLEKSRLLSDRFSAERPKGSFSTLEIQRTEQGDSAMYLCASATGTENYGYTFGSGTRLTVV.

The chain recombines TRBV4-2 with TRBJ2-2; 8 nucleotides match TRBD1. Unmatched junction bases numbered 6, after V lost 3 bases and J lost 0 bases. CDR1 is LGHNA and CDR2 is YNFKEQ in the germline V gene. The CDR3 contains 17 residues. The CDR3 here is CASSQFLDRANTGELFF. The DNA for the CDR3 is TGTGCCAGCAGCCAGTTTTTGGACAGGGCGAACACCGGGGAGCTGTTTTTT.

The chain employs TRBV2 and TRBJ2-1, with TRBD2 identical over 9 bases. This CDR3 contains 15 residues. V was pared by 6 bases and J by 4 bases, with 7 bases of the junction left unmatched. Germline CDR1 reads SNHLY; CDR2 reads FYNNEI. The CDR3 bases are TGTGCCAGCAGAACCGCTAGCGGGGCGTACAATGAGCAGTTCTTC. This encodes CASRTASGAYNEQFF.

V gene TRBV3-1 (or the pseudogene TRBV3-2) combines with J gene TRBJ1-5; D not resolved. Germline V gene sequence: CDR1 LGHDT, CDR2 YNNKEL (reference sequence). V was shortened by 2 bases and J by 2 bases, with 7 bases between the two germline ends. The CDR3 has 14 amino acids. CDR3 sequence: CASSQSVGNQPQHF. The CDR3, as DNA: TGTGCCAGCAGCCAATCGGTCGGCAATCAGCCCCAGCATTTT.

Regarding this clone: At the DNA level, this CDR3 is encoded by other sequences in the same sample as well. The J gene is TRBJ2-2, the V gene TRBV2, with 8 bases aligning to TRBD2. V was pared by 6 bases and J by 3 bases, with 6 bases of the junction left unmatched. The CDR3 is made up of 15 amino acids. The germline CDR1 and CDR2 sequences are SNHLY and FYNNEI. The CDR3 reads CASSRGGRDTGELFF. DNA of the CDR3: TGTGCCAGCAGCCGGGGGGGCAGGGACACCGGGGAGCTGTTTTTT.

In its sample, this clone was seen once. The V and J genes are TRBV3-1 (or the pseudogene TRBV3-2) and TRBJ1-2; perhaps TRBD1 as D (6 bases). V shed 1 base and J shed 4 bases, with 7 bases lying between them. Germline V gene lookup returns CDR1 LGHDT and CDR2 YNNKEL (reference sequence). The length of the CDR3 is 13 residues. The CDR3 DNA sequence: TGTGCCAGCAGCCAAGGACAGGTCTATGGCTACACCTTC. It yields the protein CASSQGQVYGYTF.

The chain carries TRBV6-5 and TRBJ2-2; D unclear. The CDR3 spans 14 residues. Germline V gives CDR1 MNHEY, CDR2 SVGAGI. V was shortened by 2 bases and J by 2 bases, with 6 bases between the two germline ends. CDR3 DNA: TGTGCCAGCAGTTACACGGGTAACACCGGGGAGCTGTTTTTT. Translated, it gives CASSYTGNTGELFF.

The CDR3 region is CASSVELAGATDTQYF. Written as DNA, the CDR3 is TGTGCCAGCAGCGTAGAGTTAGCGGGGGCCACAGATACGCAGTATTTT. This rearrangement joins TRBV9 to TRBJ2-3; 9 bases agree with TRBD2. In germline, CDR1 is SGDLS, CDR2 YYNGEE. There are 16 residues in the CDR3. J was trimmed by 2 bases and V by 0 bases; bases with no gene match: 4.

This clone was found once. The chain joins TRBV6-1 to TRBJ2-1, with D perhaps TRBD1 (5 bases). Germline values: CDR1 MNHNS, CDR2 SASEGT. The CDR3 is 11 residues long. The V end lost 2 bases, the J end lost 10 bases, and 6 bases lay between the germline ends. DNA of the CDR3: TGTGCCAGCAGTGAAAACAGGGAGCAGTTCTTC. Translated: CASSENREQFF.

This chain links TRBV30 with TRBJ1-2, with 9 bases that match TRBD1. J lost 4 bases, V lost 0 bases, and 6 bases had no gene match. The CDR3 spans 15 residues. Germline V CDR1 and CDR2: GTSNPN, SVGIG (reference sequence). CDR3 coding DNA: TGTGCCTGGAGTGTACGGGACAGGGAGGGCTATGGCTACACCTTC. This codes for CAWSVRDREGYGYTF.

This clone turned up a few times. The chain uses TRBV27 and TRBJ1-6; 7 bases align to TRBD1. This CDR3 comprises 16 residues. Germline V gene lookup returns CDR1 MNHEY and CDR2 SMNVEV (reference sequence). The V segment lost 5 bases and the J segment 2 bases; nucleotides outside the gene matches: 6. The CDR3 DNA reads as TGTGCCAGCAGTCCGACAGGGAGGACCTATAATTCACCCCTCCACTTT. This gives the protein CASSPTGRTYNSPLHF.

The rearrangement joins TRBV6-2 or TRBV6-3 to TRBJ1-4; possibly TRBD1 for D (6 bases). Trimming cost V 1 base and J 7 bases, with 19 bases left between them. Germline values: CDR1 MNHEY, CDR2 SVGEGT. The CDR3 runs 17 residues. The CDR3 region has the DNA TGTGCCAGCAGTTACTGGGCGGCAGGGGAGTTGAGTGAAAAACTGTTTTTT. Translating it yields CASSYWAAGELSEKLFF.

The V call is TRBV20-1, the J call TRBJ1-1, with D possibly matching TRBD1 (5 bases). The CDR3 consists of 14 residues. Germline loops: CDR1 DFQATT, CDR2 SNEGSKA (reference sequence). V dropped 3 bases and J dropped 3 bases, with 14 bases sitting between them. CDR3 sequence reads: CSASGAGVDTEAFF. Here the CDR3 DNA reads TGCAGTGCTAGTGGGGCCGGGGTCGACACTGAAGCTTTCTTT.

This rearrangement joins TRBV9 to TRBJ1-2; D is possibly TRBD1 (5 bases). V dropped 2 bases and J dropped 7 bases, with 15 bases sitting between them. Germline V CDR1 and CDR2: SGDLS, YYNGEE. The CDR3 spans 14 residues. The CDR3 loop is CASSVSAGVAGYTF. CDR3 in DNA: TGTGCCAGCAGCGTCTCCGCGGGGGTGGCTGGCTACACCTTC.

This clone has just a few counts. This sequence joins TRBV20-1 and TRBJ2-5, with TRBD1 identical over 9 bases. The ends lost 5 bases at V and 5 bases at J; junction bases unmatched: 0. The CDR3 is made up of 11 amino acids. Germline V gene sequence: CDR1 DFQATT, CDR2 SNEGSKA (reference sequence). The CDR3 DNA sequence: TGCAGTGCTGGACAGGGGGAGACCCAGTACTTC. Translated: CSAGQGETQYF.

The chain combines TRBV18 with TRBJ1-2; 9 nucleotides line up with TRBD1. The CDR3 length is 16 residues. In germline, CDR1 is KGHSH, CDR2 LQKENI. The ends lost 6 bases at V and 6 bases at J; junction bases unmatched: 14. The CDR3 sequence: CASSRTTGQGTDGYTF. As DNA, the CDR3 is TGTGCCAGCTCCCGAACCACGGGACAGGGAACGGATGGCTACACCTTC.

This rearrangement joins TRBV19 to TRBJ1-3, with D perhaps matching TRBD1 (5 bases). Per germline, CDR1 LNHDA and CDR2 SQIVND (reference sequence). V was cut by 10 bases and J by 0 bases, with 16 bases left in between. CDR3 length: 15 amino acids. The CDR3 spells CATHNRGFSGNTIYF. The CDR3, as DNA: TGTGCCACCCACAACCGGGGGTTCTCTGGAAACACCATATATTTT.